The rows below give T cell receptor beta chains drawn from one sample of a study of T cell repertoires in ileal Crohn's disease. This table comes from immunoSEQ multiplex PCR, and its TCRdb copy is limited to in-frame clones, with some not included. The data hold 8,500 to 13,000 clones, with roughly 80% observed a single time. Material for sequencing was ileal tissue. The receptor source for this set is an adult with Crohn's disease. CDR3s include the opening cysteine and the closing phenylalanine or tryptophan. A D gene is named only where the DNA matches it firmly. Part of the rows lack a size; the others show once, few, many or a class for expanded clones.

clone_size j_call v_call d_call cdr3_nt cdr3_aa
NA TRBJ1-1 TRBV6-1 NA TGTGCCAGCACCTACACTATGAACACTGAAGCTTTCTTT CASTYTMNTEAFF
once TRBJ1-5 TRBV30 NA TGTGCCTGGAGTGTAGGGGCAGGGGTAGGCAATCAGCCCCAGCATTTT CAWSVGAGVGNQPQHF
NA TRBJ2-3 TRBV5-1 TRBD2 TGCGCCAGCAGCTTGGCGGCTAGCGGGAGTTCTGGAGATACGCAGTATTTT CASSLAASGSSGDTQYF
NA TRBJ1-2 TRBV28 NA TGTGCCAGCAGTTTATTCCAGGGTGGCTACACCTTC CASSLFQGGYTF
NA TRBJ1-1 TRBV25-1 TRBD1 TGTGCCAGCAGTGAGCAGGGGGCCTTCACTGAAGCTTTCTTT CASSEQGAFTEAFF
NA TRBJ2-7 TRBV19 TRBD1 TGTGCCAGTAGTATAGAGGGACAGTTATACGAGCAGTACTTC CASSIEGQLYEQYF
NA TRBJ2-5 TRBV10-3 TRBD2 TGTGCCACCAAACTAGCGGGAGAAGAGACCCAGTACTTC CATKLAGEETQYF
NA TRBJ2-7 TRBV15 NA TGTGCCACCAGCACCCCCGGGCTAGCTTTTGGGCGTTACGAGCAGTACTTC CATSTPGLAFGRYEQYF
NA TRBJ1-1 TRBV29-1 NA TGCAGCGACGTACCGCAGGGGATCTGGAACACTGAAGCTTTCTTT CSDVPQGIWNTEAFF
NA TRBJ2-7 TRBV28 TRBD2 TGTGCCAGCTTCGGACTAGCGGGGGCGACCTACGAGCAGTACTTC CASFGLAGATYEQYF
NA TRBJ2-2 TRBV7-9 TRBD1 TGTGCCGGGGGACAGGGGGCCGCCGGGGAGCTGTTTTTT CAGGQGAAGELFF
NA TRBJ2-3 TRBV5-1 NA TGCGCCAGCAGCTTGCAGGGGATGGTGGCAGATACGCAGTATTTT CASSLQGMVADTQYF
NA TRBJ1-3 TRBV13 TRBD1 TGTGCCAGCAGCCCTAGGGACAGGGGAGGGAACACCATATATTTT CASSPRDRGGNTIYF
NA TRBJ1-5 TRBV18 TRBD1 TGTGCCAGCTCACCCAGACACAGGGGGCCCAATCAGCCCCAGCATTTT CASSPRHRGPNQPQHF
NA TRBJ2-1 TRBV28 NA TGTGCCAGCAGCCAACTAGTCGCTATCCACAATGAGCAGTTCTTC CASSQLVAIHNEQFF
NA TRBJ2-5 TRBV28 NA TGTGCCAGCAGTCAGAGTGGCAGGGAAAAAGAGACCCAGTACTTC CASSQSGREKETQYF
NA TRBJ2-5 TRBV4-1 TRBD1 TGCGCCAGCAGGAGGGACAGGGACCAAGAGACCCAGTACTTC CASRRDRDQETQYF
NA TRBJ2-7 TRBV29-1 NA TGCAGCTTATACCGGGACTCAGAAAGCTACGAGCAGTACTTC CSLYRDSESYEQYF
NA TRBJ2-7 TRBV5-1 TRBD2 TGCGCCAGCGGAGGACAAAGCGGGAGGGGAATGATGAGCGAGCAGTACTTC CASGGQSGRGMMSEQYF
NA TRBJ1-1 TRBV18 TRBD1 TGTGCCAGCTCACCACCGGACAGGGTGAACACTGAAGCTTTCTTT CASSPPDRVNTEAFF
NA TRBJ1-3 TRBV7-9 NA TGTGCCAGCAGCCCTAGTACCTCTGGAAACACCATATATTTT CASSPSTSGNTIYF
NA TRBJ2-7 TRBV6-5 TRBD2 TGTGCCAGCAGTTATCGACCGGCTAGCGGGGAATACGAGCAGTACTTC CASSYRPASGEYEQYF
NA TRBJ2-1 TRBV19 TRBD2 TGTGCCAGTAGTACCACTAGCGGGAGGGCCTTCTACAATGAGCAGTTCTTC CASSTTSGRAFYNEQFF
NA TRBJ2-2 TRBV28 TRBD2 TGTGCCAGCAGAGTTCGCGCTAGCGGAAGCGGGGAGCTGTTTTTT CASRVRASGSGELFF
NA TRBJ2-2 TRBV19 TRBD1 TGTGCCAGTAGAGAGACAGGGGGCCGCACCGGGGAGCTGTTTTTT CASRETGGRTGELFF
NA TRBJ2-1 TRBV6-1 TRBD1 TGTGCCAGCACCCCGGGACAGGGGGCGATCAATGAGCAGTTCTTC CASTPGQGAINEQFF
NA TRBJ2-3 TRBV19 NA TGTGCCAGTAGTATAGGCGCGACAGATACGCAGTATTTT CASSIGATDTQYF
NA TRBJ1-1 TRBV27 TRBD1 TGTGCCAGCGCTAAGCTGACAGGGGCTGAAGCTTTCTTT CASAKLTGAEAFF
NA TRBJ2-7 TRBV9 TRBD1 TGTGCCAGCAGCGTAAGCGACAGGGGATACGAGCAGTACTTC CASSVSDRGYEQYF
NA TRBJ2-7 TRBV6-1 TRBD1 TGTGCCAGCAGCCCAATCGGGACAGCCTCCTACGAGCAGTACTTC CASSPIGTASYEQYF
NA TRBJ2-2 TRBV7-8 NA TGTGCCAGCAGCTTAGGGGGATCGCTAGCGTCCACCGGGGAGCTGTTTTTT CASSLGGSLASTGELFF